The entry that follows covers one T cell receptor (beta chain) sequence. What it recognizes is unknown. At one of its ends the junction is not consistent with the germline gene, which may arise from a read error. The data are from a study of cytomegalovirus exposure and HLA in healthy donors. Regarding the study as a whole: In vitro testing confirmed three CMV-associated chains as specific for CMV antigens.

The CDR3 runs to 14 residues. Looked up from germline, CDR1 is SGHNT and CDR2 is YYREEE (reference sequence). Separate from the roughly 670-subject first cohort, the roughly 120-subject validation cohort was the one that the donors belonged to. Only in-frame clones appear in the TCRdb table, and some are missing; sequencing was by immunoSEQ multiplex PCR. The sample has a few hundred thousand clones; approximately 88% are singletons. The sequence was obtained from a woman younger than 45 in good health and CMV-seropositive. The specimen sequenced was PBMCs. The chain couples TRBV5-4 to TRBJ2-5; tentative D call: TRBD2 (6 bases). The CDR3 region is CTSSLRAGGETQYF. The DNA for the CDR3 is TGTACCAGCAGCCTCAGGGCCGGAGGGGAGACCCAGTACTTC.